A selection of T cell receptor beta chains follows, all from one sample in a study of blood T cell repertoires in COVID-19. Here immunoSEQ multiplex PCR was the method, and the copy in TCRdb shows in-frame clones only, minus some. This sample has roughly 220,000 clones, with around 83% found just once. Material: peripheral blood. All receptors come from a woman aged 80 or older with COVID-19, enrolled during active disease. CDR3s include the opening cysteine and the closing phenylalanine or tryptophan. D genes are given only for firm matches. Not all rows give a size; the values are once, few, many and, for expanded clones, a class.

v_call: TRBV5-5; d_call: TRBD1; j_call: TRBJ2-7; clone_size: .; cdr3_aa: CASSFLDRGSAEQYF; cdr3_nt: TGTGCCAGCAGCTTTCTGGACAGGGGATCGGCCGAGCAGTACTTC
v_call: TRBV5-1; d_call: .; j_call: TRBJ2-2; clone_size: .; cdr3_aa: CASSLFTGQGNGELFF; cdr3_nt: TGCGCCAGCAGCTTGTTTACAGGCCAGGGGAACGGGGAGCTGTTTTTT
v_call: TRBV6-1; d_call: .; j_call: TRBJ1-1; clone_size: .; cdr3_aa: CASSEPGKGEAFF; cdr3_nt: TGTGCCAGCAGTGAACCGGGTAAAGGTGAAGCTTTCTTT
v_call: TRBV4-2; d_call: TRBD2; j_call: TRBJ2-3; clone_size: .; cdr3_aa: CASSQDLNRGGPGAQYF; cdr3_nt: TGTGCCAGCAGCCAAGATCTGAACCGGGGGGGCCCAGGGGCGCAGTATTTT
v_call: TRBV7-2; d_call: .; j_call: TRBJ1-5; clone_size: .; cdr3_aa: CASSLVRGDGQPQHF; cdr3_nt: TGTGCCAGCAGCTTAGTTCGGGGAGACGGTCAGCCCCAGCATTTT
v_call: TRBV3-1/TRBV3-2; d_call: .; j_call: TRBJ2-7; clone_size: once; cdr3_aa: CASSQVEKAQEQYF; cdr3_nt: TGTGCCAGCAGCCAAGTTGAAAAGGCACAGGAGCAGTACTTC
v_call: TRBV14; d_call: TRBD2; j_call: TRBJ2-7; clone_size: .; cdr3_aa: CASSQRRTSGSYEQYF; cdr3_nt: TGTGCCAGCAGCCAAAGGAGGACTAGCGGCTCCTACGAGCAGTACTTC
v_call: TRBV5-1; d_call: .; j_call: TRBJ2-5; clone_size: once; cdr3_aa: CASSLEGFGEETQYF; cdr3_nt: TGCGCCAGCAGCTTGGAGGGGTTTGGGGAAGAGACCCAGTACTTC
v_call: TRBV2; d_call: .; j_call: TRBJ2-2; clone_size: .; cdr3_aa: CASSERSGGHTGELFF; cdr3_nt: TGTGCCAGCAGTGAGAGAAGCGGAGGCCACACCGGGGAGCTGTTTTTT
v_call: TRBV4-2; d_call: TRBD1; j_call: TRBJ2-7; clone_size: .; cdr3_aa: CASSQETGTGNNEQYF; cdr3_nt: TGTGCCAGCAGCCAAGAAACCGGGACAGGGAACAACGAGCAGTACTTC
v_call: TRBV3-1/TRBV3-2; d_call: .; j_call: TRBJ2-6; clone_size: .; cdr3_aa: CASSLGAGANVLTF; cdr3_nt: TGTGCCAGCAGTCTAGGCGCTGGGGCCAACGTCCTGACTTTC
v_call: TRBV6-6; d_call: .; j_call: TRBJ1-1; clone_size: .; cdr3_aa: CASSYSGSEAFF; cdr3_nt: TGTGCCAGCAGTTACTCTGGCTCTGAAGCTTTCTTT
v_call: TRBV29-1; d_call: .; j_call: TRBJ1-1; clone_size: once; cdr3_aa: CSVEEQPNTEAFF; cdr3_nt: TGCAGCGTTGAAGAACAACCGAACACTGAAGCTTTCTTT
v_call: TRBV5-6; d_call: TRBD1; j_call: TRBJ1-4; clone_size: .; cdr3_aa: CASSPGDRVKEKLFF; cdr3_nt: TGTGCCAGCAGCCCAGGGGACAGGGTGAAGGAAAAACTGTTTTTT
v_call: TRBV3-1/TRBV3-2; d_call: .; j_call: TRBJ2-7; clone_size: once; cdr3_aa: CASSQDRYSYEQYF; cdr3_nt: TGTGCCAGCAGCCAAGATCGCTACTCCTACGAGCAGTACTTC
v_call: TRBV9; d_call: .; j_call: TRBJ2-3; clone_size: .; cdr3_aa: CASSADYSGDTQYF; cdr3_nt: TGTGCCAGCAGCGCCGACTATTCCGGGGATACGCAGTATTTT
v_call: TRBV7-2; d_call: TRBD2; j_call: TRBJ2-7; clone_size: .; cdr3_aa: CASRFGGLAVYEQYF; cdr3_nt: TGTGCCAGCCGCTTTGGCGGACTAGCGGTCTACGAGCAGTACTTC
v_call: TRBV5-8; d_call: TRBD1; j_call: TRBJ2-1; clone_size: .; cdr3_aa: CASSIGQGSYNEQFF; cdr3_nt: TGTGCCAGCAGCATAGGACAGGGCTCCTACAATGAGCAGTTCTTC
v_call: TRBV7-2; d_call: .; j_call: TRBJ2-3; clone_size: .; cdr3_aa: CASSLNFADTQYF; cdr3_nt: TGTGCCAGCAGCTTAAATTTCGCAGATACGCAGTATTTT
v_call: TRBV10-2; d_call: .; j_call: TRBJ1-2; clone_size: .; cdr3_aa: CASSDRWGYTF; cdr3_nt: TGCGCCAGCAGTGACCGGTGGGGCTACACCTTC
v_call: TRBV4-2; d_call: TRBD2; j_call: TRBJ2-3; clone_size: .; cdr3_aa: CASSQDDSGGSTDTQYF; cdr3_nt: TGTGCCAGCAGCCAAGATGATAGCGGGGGGTCCACAGATACGCAGTATTTT
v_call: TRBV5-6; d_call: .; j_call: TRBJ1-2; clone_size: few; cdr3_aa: CASSILPGKTNYGYTF; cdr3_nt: TGTGCCAGCAGCATCCTCCCTGGCAAAACTAACTATGGCTACACCTTC
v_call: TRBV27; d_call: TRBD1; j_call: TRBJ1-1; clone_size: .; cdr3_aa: CASSLSGQGPEAFF; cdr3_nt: TGTGCCAGCAGTTTATCGGGACAGGGACCTGAAGCTTTCTTT
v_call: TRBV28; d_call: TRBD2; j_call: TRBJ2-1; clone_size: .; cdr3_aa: CASRGTSSYNEQFF; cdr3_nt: TGTGCCAGCAGGGGGACTAGCTCCTACAATGAGCAGTTCTTC
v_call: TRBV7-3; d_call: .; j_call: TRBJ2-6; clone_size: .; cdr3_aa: CASSFQGSGANVLTF; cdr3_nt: TGTGCCAGCAGCTTCCAGGGGTCAGGGGCCAACGTCCTGACTTTC
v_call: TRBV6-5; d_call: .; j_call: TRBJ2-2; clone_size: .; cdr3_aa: CASSSPGGITGELFF; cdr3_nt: TGTGCCAGCAGTTCCCCCGGCGGCATAACCGGGGAGCTGTTTTTT
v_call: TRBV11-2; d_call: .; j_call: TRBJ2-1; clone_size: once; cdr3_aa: CASSLDSRRSYNEQFF; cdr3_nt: TGTGCCAGCAGCTTAGATAGTAGGAGAAGCTACAATGAGCAGTTCTTC
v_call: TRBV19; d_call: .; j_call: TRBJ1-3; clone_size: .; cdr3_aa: CASSREGSGNTIYF; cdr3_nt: TGTGCCAGTAGTCGGGAGGGCTCTGGAAACACCATATATTTT
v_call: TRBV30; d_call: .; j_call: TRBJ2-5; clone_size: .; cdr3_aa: CAWGAYGTQYF; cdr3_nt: TGTGCCTGGGGAGCCTACGGGACCCAGTACTTC
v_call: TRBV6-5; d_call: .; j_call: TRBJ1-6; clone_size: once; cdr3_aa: CASTVQRGGRSPLHF; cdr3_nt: TGTGCCAGCACCGTCCAGCGGGGGGGACGGTCACCCCTCCACTTT
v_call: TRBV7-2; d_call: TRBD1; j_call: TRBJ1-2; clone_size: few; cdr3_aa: CASSLRDSPSGYTF; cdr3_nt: TGTGCCAGCAGCCTGAGGGACAGCCCTTCTGGCTACACCTTC
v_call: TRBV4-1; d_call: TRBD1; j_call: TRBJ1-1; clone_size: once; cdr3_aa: CASSRTGGNTEAFF; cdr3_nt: TGCGCCAGCAGCCGGACAGGGGGCAACACTGAAGCTTTCTTT
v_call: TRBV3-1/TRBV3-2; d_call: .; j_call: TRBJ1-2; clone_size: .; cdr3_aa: CASSFRVDYGYTF; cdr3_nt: TGTGCCAGCAGCTTCAGGGTAGACTATGGCTACACCTTC
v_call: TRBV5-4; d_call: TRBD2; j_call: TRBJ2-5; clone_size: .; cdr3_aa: CASSLPSGGLETQYF; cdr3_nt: TGTGCCAGCAGCTTGCCTAGCGGGGGCTTAGAGACCCAGTACTTC
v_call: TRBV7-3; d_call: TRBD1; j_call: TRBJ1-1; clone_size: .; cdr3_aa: CASSLGAGQGNTEAFF; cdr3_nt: TGTGCCAGCAGCTTAGGAGCGGGACAGGGGAACACTGAAGCTTTCTTT
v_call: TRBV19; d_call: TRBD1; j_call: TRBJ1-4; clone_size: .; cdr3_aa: CASSWTGGFSNEKLFF; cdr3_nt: TGTGCCAGTAGTTGGACAGGGGGTTTTTCTAATGAAAAACTGTTTTTT
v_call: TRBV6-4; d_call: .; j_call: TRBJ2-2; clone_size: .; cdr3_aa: CASRPSGAGELFF; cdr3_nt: TGTGCCAGCAGACCTTCGGGAGCCGGGGAGCTGTTTTTT
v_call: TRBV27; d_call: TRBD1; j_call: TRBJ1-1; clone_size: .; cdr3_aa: CASSLSTGGFAEAFF; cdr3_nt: TGTGCCAGCAGTTTATCCACAGGGGGTTTCGCTGAAGCTTTCTTT
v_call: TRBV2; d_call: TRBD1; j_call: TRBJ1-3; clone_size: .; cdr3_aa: CASSLTGVVNTIYF; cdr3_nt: TGTGCCAGCAGCCTCACAGGGGTCGTGAACACCATATATTTT
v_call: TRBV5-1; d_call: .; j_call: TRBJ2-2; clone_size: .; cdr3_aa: CASSFYPGELFF; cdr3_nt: TGCGCCAGCAGCTTCTATCCCGGGGAGCTGTTTTTT
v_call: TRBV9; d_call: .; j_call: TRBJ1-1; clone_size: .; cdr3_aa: CASSASGGNTEAFF; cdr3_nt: TGTGCCAGCAGCGCATCTGGCGGGAACACTGAAGCTTTCTTT
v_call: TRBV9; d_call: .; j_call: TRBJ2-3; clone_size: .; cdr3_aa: CASSGTPGLSTDTQYF; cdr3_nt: TGTGCCAGCAGCGGAACCCCAGGCCTTAGCACAGATACGCAGTATTTT
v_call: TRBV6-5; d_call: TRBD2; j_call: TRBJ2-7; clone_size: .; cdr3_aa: CASKLPGLADYEQYF; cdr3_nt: TGTGCCAGCAAATTGCCGGGACTAGCGGATTACGAGCAGTACTTC
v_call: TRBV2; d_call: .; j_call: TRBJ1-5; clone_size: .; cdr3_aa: CASSEWDTSNQPQHF; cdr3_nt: TGTGCCAGCAGTGAGTGGGACACCAGCAATCAGCCCCAGCATTTT
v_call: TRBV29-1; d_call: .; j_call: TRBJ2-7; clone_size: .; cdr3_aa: CSVGDSGYEQYF; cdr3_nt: TGCAGCGTTGGGGACTCCGGCTACGAGCAGTACTTC
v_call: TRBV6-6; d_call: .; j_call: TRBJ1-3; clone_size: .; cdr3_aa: CASNGGNTIYF; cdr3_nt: TGTGCCAGCAACGGGGGAAACACCATATATTTT
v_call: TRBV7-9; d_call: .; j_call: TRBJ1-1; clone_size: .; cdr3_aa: CASSLARASTEAFF; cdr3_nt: TGTGCCAGCAGCTTAGCCAGGGCAAGCACTGAAGCTTTCTTT
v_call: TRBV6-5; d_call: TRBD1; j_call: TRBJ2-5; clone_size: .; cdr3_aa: CASSYSANRGGKTQYF; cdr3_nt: TGTGCCAGCAGTTACTCAGCCAACAGGGGTGGGAAGACCCAGTACTTC
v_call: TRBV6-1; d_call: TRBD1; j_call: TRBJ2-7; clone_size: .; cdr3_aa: CASSEAGRGLGEQYF; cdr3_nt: TGTGCCAGCAGTGAAGCGGGCAGGGGGCTCGGCGAGCAGTACTTC
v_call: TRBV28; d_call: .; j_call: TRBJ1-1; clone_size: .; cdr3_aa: CASSPILGRGANTEAFF; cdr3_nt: TGTGCCAGCAGTCCGATCCTGGGGCGGGGGGCTAACACTGAAGCTTTCTTT
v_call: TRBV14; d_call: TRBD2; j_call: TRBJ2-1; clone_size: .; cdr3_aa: CASSAPGTTAGNEQFF; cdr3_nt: TGTGCCAGCAGCGCCCCCGGGACTACGGCGGGCAATGAGCAGTTCTTC
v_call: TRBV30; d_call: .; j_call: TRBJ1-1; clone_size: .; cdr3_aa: CAFLQGFTEAFF; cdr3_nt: TGTGCCTTTCTTCAGGGTTTCACTGAAGCTTTCTTT
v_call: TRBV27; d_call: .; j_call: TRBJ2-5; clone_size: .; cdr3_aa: CASRKLDVLETQYF; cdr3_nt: TGTGCCAGCAGAAAACTAGATGTGTTGGAGACCCAGTACTTC
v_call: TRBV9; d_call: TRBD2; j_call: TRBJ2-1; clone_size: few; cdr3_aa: CASSVDLAEYNEQFF; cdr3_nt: TGTGCCAGCAGCGTAGATCTAGCGGAGTACAATGAGCAGTTCTTC
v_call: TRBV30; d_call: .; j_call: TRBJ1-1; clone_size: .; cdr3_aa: CAWYREGEAFF; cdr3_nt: TGTGCCTGGTACAGGGAGGGTGAAGCTTTCTTT
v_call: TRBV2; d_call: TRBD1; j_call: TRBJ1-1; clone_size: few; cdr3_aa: CASIGQVGFGTEAFF; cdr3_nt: TGTGCCAGCATTGGACAGGTCGGGTTTGGCACTGAAGCTTTCTTT
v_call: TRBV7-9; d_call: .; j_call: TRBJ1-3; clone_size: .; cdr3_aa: CASSLEGLFSGNTIYF; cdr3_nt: TGTGCCAGCAGCTTGGAGGGGCTCTTCTCTGGAAACACCATATATTTT
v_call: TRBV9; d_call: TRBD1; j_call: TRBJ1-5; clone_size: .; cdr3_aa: CASSVGTGGNQPQHF; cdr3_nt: TGTGCCAGCAGCGTAGGGACAGGGGGCAATCAGCCCCAGCATTTT
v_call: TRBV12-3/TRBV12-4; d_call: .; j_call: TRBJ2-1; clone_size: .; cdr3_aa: CASSPDRNEQFF; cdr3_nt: TGTGCCAGCAGTCCGGACAGAAATGAGCAGTTCTTC